This TCR beta chain was sequenced during a study of blood T cell repertoires in COVID-19 (dated by TCRdb to 2018 to 2020). Concerning the study at large: Collaborator samples came from the United States, Italy and Spain and covered acute and convalescent phases of COVID-19. Subjects who had been exposed to COVID-19, were actively infected with it, or had recovered from it provided the deeply sampled blood TCRbeta repertoires that made up the dataset. The material from the prospective study consisted of cDNA or gDNA derived from T cells, B-cell-depleted T cells, or PBMCs. Samples came from the ongoing ImmuneRACE study (first 160 participants) plus 1,254 subjects from 6 global collaborators. The sample metadata nearly always contained a de-identified subject ID, COVID-19 status, age in years and sex. The repertoires were released in a freely available public database intended as a resource for research on the immune response to SARS-CoV-2. Where HLA class I and class II types were available, the types were taken from metadata supplied by the sample provider, not from assay-based typing.

As concerns this clone: Its antigen is currently not known. The sample holds no much larger clone one base away, and base qualities are not on file.

The immunoSEQ Assay, a bias-controlled multiplex PCR, was used to amplify TCRbeta CDR3 regions from genomic DNA. The authors' analysis ran thus. The number of nucleated cells in each sample was estimated by amplification of reference gene primers within the assay. To quantify the absolute abundance of each unique TCRbeta CDR3 rearrangement, sequence reads were collapsed and filtered. For each sample, productive Simpson clonality was calculated as the square root of Simpson's diversity index across productive rearrangements. TCRdb holds this immuneACCESS table with in-frame rearrangements only. Some clones are missing; in checked studies, unresolved V genes explain under half, and the rest has no known cause. That table supplies the V and J calls and clone size; D and trimming were determined from the DNA. For this sample there are some 300,000 clones; around 84% appear just once. Roughly 4.5% of the sample comes from the top ten.

The full study reports these points: The amount of clinical and demographic metadata varied by source and participant and was provided uncurated.

In the prospective study, participants were about 18 to 89 years old, resided in fewer than 25 geographic areas of the United States, and were enrolled through a virtual design. In the prospective study, participants were assigned to cohorts based on the clinical history participants reported in a screening survey and a study questionnaire. Recovered participants in ImmuneRACE Cohort 3 were defined by two consecutive negative NP/OP PCR tests, clearance by a healthcare professional, or resolution of symptoms. Each participant in the prospective study had whole blood, serum and a nasopharyngeal or oropharyngeal swab collected by mobile phlebotomists. Over a roughly 2-month period, participants in the prospective study had the option of providing additional blood draws and questionnaires. Blood samples from the prospective study were shipped frozen or at room temperature prior to DNA extraction. Relative to germline, V is missing 2 bases and J is missing 2 bases, with 8 bases of the junction outside any gene match. The CDR3 covers 18 residues, taking in both the cysteine and the phenylalanine. Just CDR3 DNA is preserved here, 54 bases in frame from base 1. From the germline V gene, CDR1 is MGHDK and CDR2 is SYGVNS.

Recombination linked TRBV25-1 to TRBJ2-3; TRBD2 matches 12 bases in the middle. The sequence derives from a man under 40 who had recovered from COVID-19. What was sequenced was PBMCs or T cells enriched from blood (not recorded which). CDR3 protein: CASSELRLAGENTDTQYF. The DNA sequence follows: TGTGCCAGCAGTGAACTCAGACTAGCGGGGGAGAACACAGATACGCAGTATTTT.